Described below is a single T cell receptor beta chain sequence and its context. TCRdb reprocessed the RT-PCR reads via MiXCR and lists one record per CDR3 protein. The sample gives 550,000 to 750,000 distinct CDR3 sequences, 14% of which show up once; about 3.9% is in the top ten. Germline CDR1 and CDR2: SGDLS and YYNGEE. CDR3 length equals 16 residues. V was clipped by 0 bases and J by 2 bases, with 13 bases between them. This TCR derives from a female donor in good health, serving as a healthy control. V and J are TRBV9 and TRBJ2-3, with D hard to call. The sequenced sample was memory CD4+ T cells from blood. CDR3 DNA sequence: TGTGCCAGCAGCGTAGTAGGTGAAGGGTCCACAGATACGCAGTATTTT. This translates into CASSVVGEGSTDTQYF.